This passage covers 25 T cell receptor beta chains from one sample sequenced in a study of low-dose radiotherapy and immunotherapy resistance in tumors. Indicated time point: before trial treatment. With TRAV- and TRBV-specific primers, first-strand cDNA was made, covering the alpha and beta chains. TCR amplification involved approximately 20 PCR cycles with a constant-region primer and V-primer adapter. TCRdb fed the reads into MiXCR, producing one record per CDR3 protein. The data hold under 70,000 distinct CDR3 sequences, with under 30% observed a single time. This specimen consisted of PBMCs, obtained before treatment. These receptors came from a male donor with prostate cancer.

This rearrangement joins TRBV4-3 to TRBJ2-2, with D perhaps matching TRBD1 or TRBD2 (5 bases each). Trimming cost V 0 bases and J 1 base, with 15 bases left between them. CDR3 length equals 18 residues. Germline CDR1 reads LGHNA; CDR2 reads YSLEER. The CDR3 nucleotides read TGCGCCAGCAGCCAAGAGTGGGTGGGGGTTGGGAACACCGGGGAGCTGTTTTTT. It is translated as CASSQEWVGVGNTGELFF.

This clonotype was observed at least ten times. The chain has TRBV29-1 and TRBJ2-1, with TRBD2 matching over 11 bases. The germline V gene encodes CDR1 SQVTM and CDR2 ANQGSEA. V dropped 4 bases and J dropped 2; count of bases not matched to a gene: 4. The CDR3 covers 15 residues. The CDR3 region is CSVAGTSGAYNEQFF. CDR3 DNA sequence: TGCAGCGTTGCCGGGACTAGCGGTGCCTACAATGAGCAGTTCTTC.

This clonotype was counted ten times or more. The chain has TRBV4-1 and TRBJ1-5, with D perhaps matching TRBD1 (5 bases). Per the germline V gene, CDR1 is MGHRA and CDR2 is YSYEKL. V was shortened by 3 bases and J by 6 bases, with 21 bases between the two germline ends. CDR3 size: 17 residues. The CDR3 nucleotides read TGCGCCAGCAGCCAGGGACTACTGACAGCTAAACCTCAGCCCCAGCATTTT. Protein: CASSQGLLTAKPQPQHF.

This clonotype was recorded many times. The rearrangement uses TRBV27 and TRBJ2-1; no clear D gene. This CDR3 has 14 residues. V was cut by 10 bases and J by 3 bases, with 16 bases left in between. Germline CDR1 and CDR2: MNHEY and SMNVEV (reference sequence). CDR3 DNA sequence: TGTGCCACCCGACTGCTCGCAAGCTACAATGAGCAGTTCTTC. Amino acids: CATRLLASYNEQFF.

CDR3 protein: CASSIGGRDGDEQYF. The CDR3 DNA follows: TGTGCCAGTAGTATCGGGGGCAGGGATGGGGACGAGCAGTACTTC. V usage is TRBV19 and J usage is TRBJ2-7; the D gene could be TRBD1 or TRBD2 (6 bases each). The CDR3 totals 15 residues. The germline V gene encodes CDR1 LNHDA and CDR2 SQIVND (reference sequence). Trimming removed 3 bases from V and 5 bases from J, with 17 bases in between.

The J gene is TRBJ2-3, the V gene TRBV5-1; TRBD2 aligns across 9 bases. V dropped 6 bases and J dropped 6; count of bases not matched to a gene: 8. Germline loops: CDR1 SGHRS, CDR2 YFSETQ. The CDR3 spans 14 residues. The CDR3, as DNA: TGCGCCAGCACCGCGGGGGGGCCAGGTGATACGCAGTATTTT. This sequence encodes CASTAGGPGDTQYF.

The table lists this clonotype with a few counts. This chain links TRBV5-1 with TRBJ2-7; TRBD2 matches at 8 bases. This CDR3 has 15 amino acids. Germline values: CDR1 SGHRS, CDR2 YFSETQ. V shed 4 bases, J shed 3 bases, and the junction held 9 bases outside the gene matches. The CDR3 nucleotides are TGCGCCAGCAGCCGAGGGACTAGAGGGGGCTACGAGCAGTACTTC. Translation: CASSRGTRGGYEQYF.

The V call is TRBV18, the J call TRBJ2-5; 7 bases align to TRBD2. CDR3 length: 15 residues. Trimming at V came to 3 bases and at J to 0 bases, leaving 4 bases not matched to a gene. Looked up from germline, CDR1 is KGHSH and CDR2 is LQKENI. This CDR3 is CASSPWGTNQETQYF. The CDR3 coding sequence is TGTGCCAGCTCACCGTGGGGGACTAACCAAGAGACCCAGTACTTC.

Turning to this clonotype: It is unclear where the CDR3 begins or ends on the DNA, so no DNA is shown, and the CDR3 is as TCRdb lists it. The chain uses TRBV9 and TRBJ2-5. In germline, CDR1 is SGDLS, CDR2 YYNGEE. 20 amino acids form the CDR3, both terminal residues included. Here the CDR3 reads CASSIYLCSVGLGQKETQYF.

About this clonotype: It differs at one base from a far larger clone, so likely a read error. The J gene is TRBJ2-3, the V gene TRBV5-8, with D perhaps TRBD1 (6 bases). The V gene lost 3 bases and the J gene lost 4 bases, with 9 bases spanning the gap. The CDR3 covers 13 residues. CDR1 is SGHTS and CDR2 is YDEGEE in the germline V gene. The CDR3 reads CASSSRGPDTQYF. The CDR3 nucleotides read TGTGCCAGCAGCTCCAGGGGCCCAGATACGCAGTATTTT. Looking up the rest from reference TRBV5-8 and TRBJ2-3 gives the full variable domain: EAGVTQSPTHLIKTRGQQATLRCSPISGHTSVYWYQQALGLGLQFLLWYDEGEERNRGNFPPRFSGRQFPNYSSELNVNALELEDSALYLCASSSRGPDTQYFGPGTRLTVL.

This clonotype was counted at least ten times. The chain employs TRBV28 and TRBJ1-6, with 9 bases identical to TRBD1. The CDR3 is 16 residues long. V dropped 5 bases and J dropped 7; count of bases not matched to a gene: 9. CDR1 is MDHEN and CDR2 is SYDVKM in the germline V gene. The DNA of the CDR3 is TGTGCCAGCAGTGATGGGCCACAGGGGGCAAATTCACCCCTCCACTTT. It yields the protein CASSDGPQGANSPLHF.

This clonotype was observed many times. V gene TRBV5-1 combines with J gene TRBJ2-7, with 10 bases identical to TRBD1. V lost 3 bases and J lost 1; bases outside the gene matches: 4. Germline CDR1 and CDR2: SGHRS and YFSETQ. CDR3 size: 15 residues. CDR3 protein: CASSSDRGRSYEQYF. The CDR3 region has the DNA TGCGCCAGCAGCTCCGACAGGGGGCGATCCTACGAGCAGTACTTC.

This clonotype was detected ten times or more. The V call is TRBV20-1, the J call TRBJ1-6; no reliable D call. Trimming took 0 bases from V and 8 from J, leaving 14 bases between them. Germline CDR1 reads DFQATT; CDR2 reads SNEGSKA (reference sequence). The length of the CDR3 is 15 residues. DNA of the CDR3: TGCAGTGCTAGAGATCGAGGACTACAAGATTCACCCCTCCACTTT. Translation gives CSARDRGLQDSPLHF.

The sample holds one count of this clonotype. The V call is TRBV9, the J call TRBJ2-7, with 10 bases aligning to TRBD1. This CDR3 has 14 amino acids. The V gene's germline CDR1 is SGDLS and CDR2 YYNGEE. Trimming cost V 3 bases and J 3 bases; bases outside gene matches: 3. The CDR3 DNA reads TGTGCCAGCAGCGGGGACAGGGGTAACTACGAGCAGTACTTC. Its translation: CASSGDRGNYEQYF.

This clonotype was seen ten or more times. The chain combines TRBV7-9 with TRBJ2-3, with D uncertain. Looked up from germline, CDR1 is SEHNR and CDR2 is FQNEAQ (reference sequence). Trimming removed 5 bases from V and 0 bases from J, with 12 bases in between. This CDR3 is built from 15 residues. The CDR3 bases are TGTGCCAGCAGCCCAGTACTCAGGAGCACAGATACGCAGTATTTT. Encoded protein: CASSPVLRSTDTQYF. Full variable domain (missing parts from reference TRBV7-9 and TRBJ2-3): DTGVSQNPRHKITKRGQNVTFRCDPISEHNRLYWYRQTLGQGPEFLTYFQNEAQLEKSRLLSDRFSAERPKGSFSTLEIQRTEQGDSAMYLCASSPVLRSTDTQYFGPGTRLTVL.

This clonotype was seen repeatedly, ten times or more. The chain employs TRBV28 and TRBJ2-3, with 7 bases matching TRBD1. J gave up 0 bases and V 3 bases, and 3 bases lay outside the gene matches. CDR3 length: 15 residues. From germline, CDR1 is MDHEN and CDR2 SYDVKM. The CDR3 DNA is TGTGCCAGCAGTTTCGGACAGGCCAGCACAGATACGCAGTATTTT. Residues: CASSFGQASTDTQYF.

This clonotype came up many times. V usage is TRBV20-1 and J usage is TRBJ2-2; D gene unclear. Looked up from germline, CDR1 is DFQATT and CDR2 is SNEGSKA (reference sequence). The CDR3 has 12 amino acids. Trimming cost V 6 bases and J 3 bases, with 8 bases left between them. The CDR3 DNA sequence: TGCAGTGCGGGCACCGACACCGGGGAGCTGTTTTTT. Amino acids: CSAGTDTGELFF.

The table lists this clonotype with many counts. The chain employs TRBV30 and TRBJ2-1; unclear D gene. The germline V gene has CDR1 GTSNPN and CDR2 SVGIG (reference sequence). CDR3 size: 12 residues. V was cut by 5 bases and J by 3 bases, with 8 bases left in between. CDR3 in DNA: TGTGCCTGGGGACGGAGCTACAATGAGCAGTTCTTC. It yields the protein CAWGRSYNEQFF.

V gene TRBV27 combines with J gene TRBJ1-6; tentatively, D is TRBD1 (5 bases). Deletions cut 3 bases from V and 0 bases from J, with 24 bases between. The length of the CDR3 is 21 residues. The germline CDR1 and CDR2 sequences are MNHEY and SMNVEV (reference sequence). The CDR3 nucleotides are TGTGCCAGCAGTTTTCCGTCACCCCGACAGATCACTAGCTCCTATAATTCACCCCTCCACTTT. Amino acids: CASSFPSPRQITSSYNSPLHF.

In this sample, this clonotype turned up many times. The CDR3 spells CASSPGTGRSEQYF. The CDR3 region has the DNA TGCGCCAGCAGCCCCGGGACAGGGCGAAGCGAGCAGTACTTC. V usage is TRBV5-1 and J usage is TRBJ2-7; 9 nucleotides line up with TRBD1. The CDR3 consists of 14 residues. The V and J ends lost 4 bases and 6 bases, in that order; junction bases with no gene match: 8. From germline, CDR1 is SGHRS and CDR2 YFSETQ.

This clonotype appeared many times. The J gene is TRBJ1-6, the V gene TRBV3-1; D is uncertain. Deletions cut 8 bases from V and 5 bases from J, with 13 bases between. Germline V gene sequence: CDR1 LGHDT, CDR2 YNNKEL (reference sequence). This CDR3 is built from 14 residues. The CDR3 loop is CASSRTDNNSPLHF. The CDR3 bases are TGTGCCAGCTCTAGGACGGATAATAATTCACCCCTCCACTTT.

This clonotype was recorded many times. The rearrangement links TRBV4-1 to TRBJ2-7, with 8 bases lining up with TRBD2. The trim removed 0 bases at V and 0 bases at J, leaving 1 base unmatched. This CDR3 is built from 15 residues. Germline V CDR1 and CDR2: MGHRA, YSYEKL. CDR3 sequence reads: CASSQDSGISYEQYF. The CDR3 DNA follows: TGCGCCAGCAGCCAAGATAGCGGGATCTCCTACGAGCAGTACTTC.

A word on this clonotype: This is likely an artifact of a read error, given a far larger clone one base away. A read error is likely, as this CDR3 ends without the conserved phenylalanine or tryptophan. The genes are TRBV27 and TRBJ2-7; no reliable D call. Germline assignment: CDR1 MNHEY and CDR2 SMNVEV (reference sequence). The CDR3 covers 12 residues. Deletions cut 6 bases from V and 0 bases from J, with 6 bases between. CDR3 in DNA: TGTGCCAGCAGGACGTACTCCTACGAGCAGTACCTC. Encoded protein: CASRTYSYEQYL.

This clonotype was seen at least ten times. This chain connects TRBV25-1 to TRBJ2-7; no firm D call. Trimming cost V 2 bases and J 1 base, with 6 bases left between them. Germline lookup yields CDR1 MGHDK and CDR2 SYGVNS. This CDR3 contains 13 residues. The CDR3 sequence: CASSEGISYEQYF. The CDR3 bases are TGTGCCAGCAGTGAAGGCATTTCCTACGAGCAGTACTTC.

Note on this clonotype: A much larger clone lies one base from this, so it may be a read error. This chain uses TRBV20-1 with TRBJ2-7; TRBD2 matches 15 bases. The CDR3 extends over 18 amino acids. J was trimmed by 7 bases and V by 0 bases; bases with no gene match: 13. Looked up from germline, CDR1 is DFQATT and CDR2 is SNEGSKA (reference sequence). CDR3 DNA sequence: TGCAGTGCTAGAGACGGGACTAGCGGGAGGAGCTCCTACAATGAGCAGTACTTC. Translating gives CSARDGTSGRSSYNEQYF.